This T cell receptor beta chain stems from a study of shared clonotypes between healthy human individuals. The CDR3 length is 13 residues. V gave up 5 bases and J gave up 6 bases; unmatched junction bases: 5. Germline assignment: CDR1 SEHNR and CDR2 FQNEAQ (reference sequence). This clone was observed a handful of times. Repertoires were generated with immunoSEQ multiplex PCR, while TCRdb's copy carries only in-frame clones and drops some. This table has fewer than 600,000 clones, around 76% appearing once. This chain connects TRBV7-9 to TRBJ1-1; 8 bases are a match to TRBD1. Material for sequencing was PBMCs. This TCR was sampled from a middle-aged woman in good health. Some clones in this sample may be carry-over from other donors' samples. This CDR3 is CASSRQGHSEAFF. The CDR3 DNA reads TGTGCCAGCAGCCGACAGGGGCACTCTGAAGCTTTCTTT.